These 10 T cell receptor beta chains came from one sample sequenced in a study of molecular identifiers for immune sequencing clone quantification. A single record per CDR3 protein comes from TCRdb applying MiXCR to the PCR reads. There are hundreds of thousands of distinct CDR3 sequences in the sample; about 25% occur only once, and roughly 0.83% lies in the top ten. Sequenced material: naive CD8+ T cells from blood, with Jurkat cell RNA spiked in. Subset described: FACS-sorted CD8+CD4-CCR7+CD45RA+ naive T cells. The receptors were sampled from a human donor in good health. Some libraries in this study had Jurkat cell RNA spiked in.

Comment on this clonotype: The CDR3 carries no conserved terminal phenylalanine or tryptophan, so it likely arises from a read error. The J gene is TRBJ2-1, the V gene TRBV20-1, with 13 nucleotides matching TRBD2. Trimming at V came to 4 bases and at J to 5 bases, leaving 5 bases not matched to a gene. Germline lookup yields CDR1 DFQATT and CDR2 SNEGSKA (reference sequence). The CDR3 contains 15 residues. The CDR3, as DNA: TGCAGTGCTATAGGACTAGCGGGGGCCCACAATGAGCAGTTCCTC. This sequence encodes CSAIGLAGAHNEQFL.

Concerning this clonotype: This may be a read error: a much more frequent sequence differs by one nucleotide. J is TRBJ2-2 and V is TRBV6-6; 13 nucleotides align to TRBD2. The CDR3 spans 14 residues. V lost 9 bases to trimming and J lost 7 bases; unmatched junction nucleotides: 5. Germline CDR1 and CDR2: MNHNY and SVGAGI (reference sequence). CDR3 region: CASGTSGEVGELFF. The CDR3 DNA reads as TGTGCCAGTGGGACTAGCGGGGAAGTCGGGGAGCTGTTTTTT.

This clonotype was observed a few times. The chain uses TRBV9 and TRBJ2-2; possible D gene TRBD2, 6 bases. The CDR3 runs 17 residues. The germline V gene has CDR1 SGDLS and CDR2 YYNGEE. V lost 0 bases, J lost 2 bases, and 14 bases lay in between. The CDR3 DNA reads as TGTGCCAGCAGCGTAGCAGGGCTACTAGCCAACACCGGGGAGCTGTTTTTT. It is translated as CASSVAGLLANTGELFF. Full variable domain (remainder filled in from reference TRBV9 and TRBJ2-2): DSGVTQTPKHLITATGQRVTLRCSPRSGDLSVYWYQQSLDQGLQFLIQYYNGEERAKGNILERFSAQQFPDLHSELNLSSLELGDSALYFCASSVAGLLANTGELFFGEGSRLTVL.

The table lists this clonotype with a few counts. This chain uses TRBV30 with TRBJ1-1; TRBD1 aligns across 7 bases. There are 12 residues in the CDR3. The ends lost 1 base at V and 13 bases at J; junction bases unmatched: 9. From germline, CDR1 is GTSNPN and CDR2 SVGIG (reference sequence). The DNA for the CDR3 is TGTGCCTGGAGTGGACAGGGAGTTTTTGGTTTCTTT. This gives the protein CAWSGQGVFGFF.

V is TRBV30 and J is TRBJ1-4, with D possibly matching TRBD1 (5 bases). Per the germline V gene, CDR1 is GTSNPN and CDR2 is SVGIG (reference sequence). CDR3 size: 17 residues. V was pared by 2 bases and J by 8 bases, with 24 bases between. The CDR3 DNA follows: TGTGCCTGGAGTCCACCGTCCCCAGGGACCCTGAGGGAAAAACTGTTTTTT. This sequence encodes CAWSPPSPGTLREKLFF.

This clonotype was counted many times. The genes are TRBV20-1 and TRBJ2-7; 7 bases are shared with TRBD1. CDR3 length: 15 residues. V lost 0 bases to trimming and J lost 3 bases; unmatched junction nucleotides: 8. Per the germline V gene, CDR1 is DFQATT and CDR2 is SNEGSKA (reference sequence). In nucleotides, the CDR3 is TGCAGTGCTAGAGATTCAGGGGGTTATCTCTACGAGCAGTACTTC. Translating gives CSARDSGGYLYEQYF.

Only a few counts were recorded for this clonotype. This chain links TRBV12-3 or TRBV12-4 with TRBJ2-1, with D perhaps matching TRBD2 (5 bases). The germline V and J ends were trimmed by 6 bases and 6 bases, with 15 bases remaining between them. The CDR3 length is 14 residues. The CDR3 is CASSTVLVSNEQFF. The CDR3 coding sequence is TGTGCCAGCAGCACCGTACTAGTTTCCAATGAGCAGTTCTTC.

The chain carries TRBV6-2 or TRBV6-3 and TRBJ2-5; D remains ambiguous. Germline V CDR1 and CDR2: MNHEY, SVGEGT. The CDR3 extends over 15 amino acids. Trimming took off 2 bases at V and 2 bases at J, with 12 bases between the two ends. The CDR3 protein is CASSYGYGIQETQYF. The CDR3 nucleotides read TGTGCCAGCAGTTACGGATATGGGATTCAAGAGACCCAGTACTTC.

Worth noting for this clonotype: It may be a read error: a sequence one base away is much more abundant. The chain recombines TRBV7-2 with TRBJ2-5; the D gene is possibly TRBD2 (6 bases). Trimming removed 8 bases at V and 7 bases at J, with 20 bases between. Germline lookup yields CDR1 SGHTA and CDR2 FQGNSA. The CDR3 runs 14 residues. The CDR3 region has the DNA TGTGCCAGCGGCCGGGGACTGGCCGTAGGGACCCAGTACTTC. Protein product: CASGRGLAVGTQYF.

There are a few counts of this clonotype. This chain uses TRBV9 with TRBJ2-3; no definite D call. The V end was cut by 0 bases, the J end by 0 bases, with 11 bases between. CDR3 length equals 16 residues. CDR1 and CDR2 (germline): SGDLS, YYNGEE. The CDR3 sequence: CASSVEAGWSTDTQYF. CDR3 DNA sequence: TGTGCCAGCAGCGTAGAGGCAGGATGGAGCACAGATACGCAGTATTTT.